There are a few counts of the clone carrying this T cell receptor beta chain. The antigen remains undetermined. This specimen belongs to a study of blood T cells in healthy people across ages. General study findings and limits: Aged donors had fewer naive CD4+ cells and lower diversity than long-lived donors.

This CDR3 has 15 residues. Trimming removed 5 bases at V and 0 bases at J, with 13 bases between. PCR was performed a second time for roughly 6 to 12 cycles using a sample-barcoded 5' primer and a J-beta primer mix. Each CDR3 protein gets one entry after TCRdb re-called the 5' RACE reads with MiXCR. Of hundreds of thousands of distinct CDR3 sequences detected, under 55% appear once; the ten largest clones hold around 21%. The specimen was blood. This sequence originates from a man aged 60-69 years in good health. The rearrangement joins TRBV12-3 or TRBV12-4 to TRBJ1-1, with a possible D match to TRBD1 (6 bases). This CDR3 is CASSVYRDMNTEAFF. CDR3 DNA sequence: TGTGCCAGCAGTGTGTACAGGGATATGAACACTGAAGCTTTCTTT.